The entry below gives a single TCR beta chain sequence along with its context. Brentuximab vedotin exposure varied among the patients, all of whom had relapsed after autologous stem cell transplantation. The data are from a study of PD-1 blockade in classical Hodgkin lymphoma. The repertoire was sequenced with immunoSEQ multiplex PCR; TCRdb's copy has only in-frame clones and lacks some. The sample shows roughly 55,000 clones, roughly 80% of them seen only once. The CDR3 runs to 12 residues. Germline-derived CDR1 and CDR2 are MGHDK and SYGVNS. Trimming took off 6 bases at V and 3 bases at J, with 5 bases between the two ends.

This chain uses TRBV25-1 with TRBJ2-2; D remains unclear. This receptor was identified in a human donor with classical Hodgkin lymphoma. Sequences were derived from peripheral blood mononuclear cells (PBMCs), sampled at baseline. CDR3 nucleotides: TGTGCCAGCAGGCAGTACACCGGGGAGCTGTTTTTT. Translated, it gives CASRQYTGELFF.